This passage covers 21 T cell receptor beta chains from one sample sequenced in a study of a mutant IDH1 vaccine in newly diagnosed glioma. Time point described: baseline, week 1 (first vaccination visit). Described treatment: pre-vaccination baseline after standard-of-care therapy. TCRdb keeps only in-frame clones here, not all; method: immunoSEQ multiplex PCR. The data show around 56,000 clones, approximately 91% seen once. This sample comprised PBMCs, obtained from a glioma patient treated with radiotherapy, temozolomide or both. These receptors originate from a man over 45 with glioma.

The V gene is TRBV7-9, the J gene TRBJ1-4; no reliable D call. V lost 5 bases, J lost 0 bases, and 7 bases lay in between. The CDR3 runs to 14 residues. Per the germline V gene, CDR1 is SEHNR and CDR2 is FQNEAQ (reference sequence). The CDR3: CASSPAATNEKLFF. For the CDR3, the DNA is TGTGCCAGCAGCCCAGCCGCAACTAATGAAAAACTGTTTTTT.

The gene calls are TRBV5-4 and TRBJ2-7; tentatively, D is TRBD1 or TRBD2 (5 bases each). Germline assignment: CDR1 SGHNT and CDR2 YYREEE (reference sequence). The CDR3 is made up of 14 amino acids. Trimming cost V 3 bases and J 2 bases, with 12 bases left between them. The CDR3 is CASSSGRAPYEQYF. The CDR3 nucleotides read TGTGCCAGCAGCTCAGGGCGGGCCCCCTACGAGCAGTACTTC.

V and J are TRBV4-1 and TRBJ1-1; D ambiguous. CDR1 and CDR2 (germline): MGHRA, YSYEKL. V lost 0 bases and J 5 bases, leaving 7 bases between the germline ends. The CDR3 contains 13 residues. In DNA, the CDR3 is TGCGCCAGCAGCCAAGATTACGGGACTGAAGCTTTCTTT. Protein: CASSQDYGTEAFF.

The J gene is TRBJ2-1, the V gene TRBV7-9, with D perhaps TRBD2 (6 bases). Trimming shortened V by 4 bases and J by 10 bases, and 20 bases separated the two germline ends. Germline assignment: CDR1 SEHNR and CDR2 FQNEAQ (reference sequence). This CDR3 contains 15 residues. CDR3 sequence reads: CASSYLGLGASEQFF. Here the CDR3 DNA reads TGTGCCAGCAGCTACCTGGGACTCGGCGCTTCGGAGCAGTTCTTC.

The V call is TRBV5-4, the J call TRBJ2-7; 12 bases are shared with TRBD2. Germline V gene lookup returns CDR1 SGHNT and CDR2 YYREEE (reference sequence). Trimming cost V 3 bases and J 7 bases; bases outside gene matches: 8. The CDR3 loop spans 15 amino acids. For the CDR3, the DNA is TGTGCCAGCAGCTGGATGACTAGCGGGAGCAAAGAGCAGTACTTC. As protein: CASSWMTSGSKEQYF.

This sequence joins TRBV6-5 and TRBJ1-1; no reliable D call. CDR1 MNHEY and CDR2 SVGAGI come from the germline V gene. The CDR3 spans 13 residues. V lost 2 bases to trimming and J lost 0 bases, with 4 bases between them. CDR3 nucleotide sequence: TGTGCCAGCAGTTACGCTGTGAACACTGAAGCTTTCTTT. It encodes CASSYAVNTEAFF.

The rearrangement links TRBV5-4 to TRBJ1-2; TRBD1 aligns across 9 bases. Germline V lookup: CDR1 SGHNT, CDR2 YYREEE (reference sequence). The CDR3 totals 14 residues. Unmatched junction bases numbered 5, after V lost 1 base and J lost 7 bases. CDR3 nucleotide sequence: TGTGCCAGCAGCTTGCTGGGGACAGGGCGTGGCTACACCTTC. Amino acids: CASSLLGTGRGYTF.

The chain links TRBV19 to TRBJ2-1, with a possible D match to TRBD2 (5 bases). The germline V gene has CDR1 LNHDA and CDR2 SQIVND (reference sequence). Trimming removed 6 bases from V and 2 bases from J, with 8 bases in between. The CDR3 is made up of 13 amino acids. This chain's CDR3 is CASSRAAYNEQFF. CDR3 DNA sequence: TGTGCCAGTAGCCGAGCGGCCTACAATGAGCAGTTCTTC.

The chain links TRBV7-8 to TRBJ1-4, with D uncertain. The CDR3 covers 15 residues. The ends were cut back, 1 base at V and 8 bases at J, with 14 bases in the middle. CDR1 and CDR2 from the germline V gene are SGHVS and FQNEAQ. The CDR3 DNA is TGTGCCAGCAGCTTAGGATCGGCCATACGGGAAAAACTGTTTTTT. It yields the protein CASSLGSAIREKLFF.

The chain has TRBV5-1 and TRBJ1-3; D possibly corresponds to TRBD1 (6 bases). With 1 base removed from V and 2 bases from J, the gap between germline ends came to 13 bases. The CDR3 length is 16 residues. CDR1 and CDR2 (germline): SGHRS, YFSETQ. The CDR3 region has the DNA TGCGCCAGCAGCTTGACAGGGTCATTTACTGGAAACACCATATATTTT. This encodes CASSLTGSFTGNTIYF.

The V and J genes are TRBV11-2 and TRBJ1-4; D is uncertain. Trimming left V 4 bases short and J 7 bases short, with 16 bases between. This CDR3 region has 15 residues. Germline CDR1 SGHAT, CDR2 FQNNGV. CDR3 DNA: TGTGCCAGCAGCTCCCGGGCCCAGGATGGTGAAAAACTGTTTTTT. Translating it yields CASSSRAQDGEKLFF.

The chain carries TRBV4-3 and TRBJ1-1; the D gene is possibly TRBD1 (5 bases). V gave up 3 bases and J gave up 4 bases, with 12 bases separating them. CDR3 length: 14 residues. The germline V gene has CDR1 LGHNA and CDR2 YSLEER. The CDR3 is CASSQGGGTTEAFF. The DNA for the CDR3 is TGCGCCAGCAGCCAGGGCGGGGGTACCACTGAAGCTTTCTTT.

The chain combines TRBV7-8 with TRBJ1-2; D may be TRBD1 (5 bases). Trimming pared 1 base from V and 6 bases from J, leaving 6 bases between. The CDR3 has 12 residues. Germline lookup yields CDR1 SGHVS and CDR2 FQNEAQ. The CDR3 loop reads CASSLVGDGYTF. The CDR3 DNA sequence: TGTGCCAGCAGCTTAGTAGGGGATGGCTACACCTTC.

The chain carries TRBV6-6 and TRBJ1-4; D is possibly TRBD1 (5 bases). V lost 3 bases, J lost 8 bases, and 16 bases lay in between. CDR3 length: 15 residues. The germline CDR1 and CDR2 sequences are MNHNY and SVGAGI (reference sequence). The DNA of the CDR3 is TGTGCCAGCAGTTATCATCCAGGGTTTGACGAAAAACTGTTTTTT. As protein: CASSYHPGFDEKLFF.

The V gene is TRBV7-2, the J gene TRBJ2-5; D assignment may be TRBD1 or TRBD2 (6 bases each). Germline CDR1 and CDR2: SGHTA and FQGNSA. The CDR3 has 14 amino acids. Trimming removed 7 bases from V and 5 bases from J, with 17 bases in between. The CDR3 here is CASTVMGGRETQYF. CDR3 DNA sequence: TGTGCCAGCACCGTCATGGGGGGCAGGGAGACCCAGTACTTC.

The chain links TRBV27 to TRBJ2-3; D tentatively reads TRBD1 or TRBD2 (5 bases each). Looked up from germline, CDR1 is MNHEY and CDR2 is SMNVEV (reference sequence). Deletions cut 3 bases from V and 2 bases from J, with 12 bases between. The CDR3 is 15 amino acids. In DNA, the CDR3 is TGTGCCAGCAGTTTGGTCTGGGGGAACACAGATACGCAGTATTTT. Translation: CASSLVWGNTDTQYF.

The chain has TRBV5-1 and TRBJ1-4; D might be TRBD1 (5 bases). CDR3 length: 15 residues. V lost 0 bases, J lost 4 bases, and 10 bases lay in between. Germline assignment: CDR1 SGHRS and CDR2 YFSETQ. CDR3 sequence: CASSLARAVNEKLFF. The CDR3 DNA reads as TGCGCCAGCAGCTTGGCCAGGGCGGTTAATGAAAAACTGTTTTTT.

This clone has just one count. V gene TRBV2 combines with J gene TRBJ2-7, with a possible D match to TRBD1 (5 bases). The CDR3 extends over 13 amino acids. Trimming removed 4 bases at V and 2 bases at J, with 9 bases between. Looked up from germline, CDR1 is SNHLY and CDR2 is FYNNEI. The chain's CDR3 is CASSGRAPYEQYF. CDR3 coding DNA: TGTGCCAGCAGTGGCAGGGCGCCCTACGAGCAGTACTTC.

The chain joins TRBV2 to TRBJ2-5, with D hard to call. The V gene's germline CDR1 is SNHLY and CDR2 FYNNEI. There are 13 residues in the CDR3. The ends were cut back, 6 bases at V and 5 bases at J, with 13 bases in the middle. DNA of the CDR3: TGTGCCAGCAGCCCCGAACGTCGGGAGACCCAGTACTTC. Translation: CASSPERRETQYF. Together with reference TRBV2 and TRBJ2-5, the CDR3 gives the full variable domain: EPEVTQTPSHQVTQMGQEVILRCVPISNHLYFYWYRQILGQKVEFLVSFYNNEISEKSEIFDDQFSVERPDGSNFTLKIRSTKLEDSAMYFCASSPERRETQYFGPGTRLLVL.

The chain is built from TRBV19 and TRBJ1-2, with TRBD1 matching 9 bases. J was trimmed by 3 bases and V by 5 bases; bases with no gene match: 4. CDR1 and CDR2 from the germline V gene are LNHDA and SQIVND (reference sequence). This CDR3 region has 14 residues. The CDR3 protein is CASSVGQGYYGYTF. DNA for the CDR3: TGTGCCAGTAGTGTGGGACAGGGATACTATGGCTACACCTTC. The full variable domain, rest sourced from reference TRBV19 and TRBJ1-2, is DGGITQSPKYLFRKEGQNVTLSCEQNLNHDAMYWYRQDPGQGLRLIYYSQIVNDFQKGDIAEGYSVSREKKESFPLTVTSAQKNPTAFYLCASSVGQGYYGYTFGSGTRLTVV.

This chain joins TRBV9 and TRBJ1-2; 7 bases map to TRBD1. This CDR3 is built from 15 residues. With V trimmed by 4 bases and J by 5 bases, 11 bases remained unmatched. The germline CDR1 and CDR2 sequences are SGDLS and YYNGEE. The CDR3 sequence: CASSTGTVGSYGYTF. As DNA, the CDR3 is TGTGCCAGCAGCACCGGGACAGTGGGTTCTTATGGCTACACCTTC.